This TCR beta chain was identified during a study of T cell responses to AZD1222 COVID-19 vaccine. The overall study: Timing groups of about 4 and about 12 weeks for second doses were pooled. General observations from the study: Researchers took repertoire samples only after the peak T cell response had come. Donors in the cohort were predominantly white British and more often female, and clonal diversity was possibly underestimated. Two doses of AZD1222 preceded a rise in Spike-specific TCR breadth and depth.

The length of the CDR3 is 13 residues. V lost 2 bases to trimming and J lost 7 bases, with 8 bases between them. The germline V gene has CDR1 SGHTA and CDR2 FQGTGA. A word on this clone: Its antigen is unknown.

Repertoires were generated with immunoSEQ multiplex PCR, while TCRdb's copy carries only in-frame clones and drops some. The repertoire holds roughly 100,000 clones, with about 93% as singletons. The J gene is TRBJ2-2, the V gene TRBV7-3, with D unresolved. The sequencing here drew on peripheral blood, taken on day 0 of AZD1222 vaccination. This clonotype was sampled from an adult in good health. The CDR3 sequence is CASSLGYRGELFF. CDR3 sequence (DNA): TGTGCCAGCAGCTTAGGGTACCGCGGGGAGCTGTTTTTT.